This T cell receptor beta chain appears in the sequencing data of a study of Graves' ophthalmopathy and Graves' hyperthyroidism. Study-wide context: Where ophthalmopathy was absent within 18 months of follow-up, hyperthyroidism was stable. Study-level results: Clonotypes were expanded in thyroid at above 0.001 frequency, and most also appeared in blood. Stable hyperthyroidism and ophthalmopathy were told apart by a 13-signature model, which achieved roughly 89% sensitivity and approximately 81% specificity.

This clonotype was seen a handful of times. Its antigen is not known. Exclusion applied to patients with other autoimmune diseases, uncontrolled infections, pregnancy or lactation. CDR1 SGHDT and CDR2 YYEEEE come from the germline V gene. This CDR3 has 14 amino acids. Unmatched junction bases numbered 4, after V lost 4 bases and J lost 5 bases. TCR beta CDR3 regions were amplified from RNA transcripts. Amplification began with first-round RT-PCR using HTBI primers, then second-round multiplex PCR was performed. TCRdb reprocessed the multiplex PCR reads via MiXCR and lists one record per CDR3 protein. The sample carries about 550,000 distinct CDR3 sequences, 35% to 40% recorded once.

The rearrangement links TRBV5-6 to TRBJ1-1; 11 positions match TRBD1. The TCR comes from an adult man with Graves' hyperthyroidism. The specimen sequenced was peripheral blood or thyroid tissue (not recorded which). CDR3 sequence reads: CASSGRDRGTEAFF. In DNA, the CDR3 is TGTGCCAGCAGCGGCCGGGACAGGGGGACTGAAGCTTTCTTT.